These 4 T cell receptor beta chains were sequenced from one sample in a study of T cell repertoires in cytomegalovirus infection. TCRdb reanalysed the reads using MiXCR and keeps one entry per CDR3 protein. Altogether about 230,000 distinct CDR3 sequences are present, 22% being singletons, with the ten largest covering approximately 18%. Source material: CD8+ T cells from PBMCs. Receptors originate from a human donor in good health (CMV status not recorded). Some clones in this sample may be carry-over from other donors' samples.

This clonotype was counted at least ten times. This chain uses TRBV5-1 with TRBJ1-1; 7 positions agree with TRBD1. Losses at the gene ends were 0 bases for V and 2 bases for J; bases not matched to a gene: 7. The CDR3 length is 16 residues. Germline lookup yields CDR1 SGHRS and CDR2 YFSETQ. CDR3 in DNA: TGCGCCAGCAGCTTGGCCGGGACAGCGCTTAACACTGAAGCTTTCTTT. Amino acids: CASSLAGTALNTEAFF.

CDR3 region: CSARDRDTGSYNEQFF. In DNA form, the CDR3 reads TGCAGTGCTAGAGATCGGGACACGGGTAGCTACAATGAGCAGTTCTTC. The rearrangement uses TRBV20-1 and TRBJ2-1; D is possibly TRBD1 (6 bases). The CDR3 sequence is 16 residues long. V lost 0 bases and J 3 bases, leaving 15 bases between the germline ends. Germline lookup yields CDR1 DFQATT and CDR2 SNEGSKA (reference sequence).

This clonotype was found a few times. The chain uses TRBV11-2 and TRBJ2-5; no clear D gene. The CDR3 length is 14 residues. CDR1 is SGHAT, CDR2 FQNNGV, per germline. Trimming took 1 base from V and 2 from J, leaving 8 bases between them. In DNA, the CDR3 is TGTGCCAGCAGCTTAGGGACGGCACAAGAGACCCAGTACTTC. Its protein product is CASSLGTAQETQYF.

This chain joins TRBV28 and TRBJ2-7; TRBD2 agrees at 8 bases. The CDR3 loop spans 14 amino acids. Germline V gives CDR1 MDHEN, CDR2 SYDVKM. V lost 1 base, J lost 3 bases, and 2 bases stayed unmatched. CDR3 region: CASSLSGLVYEQYF. The DNA of the CDR3 is TGTGCCAGCAGTTTATCGGGACTAGTCTACGAGCAGTACTTC.